This T cell receptor (beta chain) was identified during a study of T-cell memory formation after mild COVID-19. Notes on the study in general: CM and EM subsets held most contracting CD4+ clones; EMRA held CD8+ ones. In pre-infection memory, a portion of responding clones appeared, which suggested that cross-reactive memory joined.

With 1 base clipped from V and 1 base from J, the junction kept 4 bases outside the gene matches. CDR1 SGHTA and CDR2 FQGNSA come from the germline V gene. The CDR3 runs to 15 residues. This clonotype turned up a few times. Its antigen is still unknown. 5'RACE with constant-segment primers built TCRalpha and TCRbeta cDNA libraries with UMIs. Via MiXCR, TCRdb re-called the 5' RACE reads, giving one row per CDR3 protein. The profile shows about 270,000 distinct CDR3 sequences, roughly 15% of them singletons. The chain employs TRBV7-2 and TRBJ2-7; 7 nucleotides match TRBD1. The sequencing sample was made of PBMCs or a T cell subset sorted from them (not recorded which). The source is an adult woman who had mild COVID-19 (a few samples of this study predate the infection). Cell type and time point are not known. DNA for the CDR3: TGTGCCAGCAGCTTAGGGTCCAGGGGGTCCTACGAGCAGTACTTC. It yields the protein CASSLGSRGSYEQYF. The complete variable domain, with remaining parts taken from reference TRBV7-2 and TRBJ2-7, reads GAGVSQSPSNKVTEKGKDVELRCDPISGHTALYWYRQSLGQGLEFLIYFQGNSAPDKSGLPSDRFSAERTGGSVSTLTIQRTQQEDSAVYLCASSLGSRGSYEQYFGPGTRLTVT.